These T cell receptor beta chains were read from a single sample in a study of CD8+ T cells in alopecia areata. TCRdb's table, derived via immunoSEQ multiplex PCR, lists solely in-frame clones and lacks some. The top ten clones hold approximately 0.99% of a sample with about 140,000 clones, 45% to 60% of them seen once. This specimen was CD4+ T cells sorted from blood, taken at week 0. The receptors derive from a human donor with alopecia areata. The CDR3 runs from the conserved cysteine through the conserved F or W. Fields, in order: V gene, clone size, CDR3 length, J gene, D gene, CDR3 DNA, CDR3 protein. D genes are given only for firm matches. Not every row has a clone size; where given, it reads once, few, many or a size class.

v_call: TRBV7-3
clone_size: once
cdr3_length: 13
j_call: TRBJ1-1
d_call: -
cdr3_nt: TGTGCCAGCAGCTCTACAGTGGTCACTGAAGCTTTCTTT
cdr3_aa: CASSSTVVTEAFF

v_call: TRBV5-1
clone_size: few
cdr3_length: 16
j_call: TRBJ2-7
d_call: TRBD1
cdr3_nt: TGCGCCACCAGGCACTCTCCGGGACAGGGGATCTACGAGCAGTACTTC
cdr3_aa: CATRHSPGQGIYEQYF

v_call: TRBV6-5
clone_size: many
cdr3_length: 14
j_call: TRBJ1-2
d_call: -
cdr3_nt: TGTGCCAGCAGGTACACAGGAACGTTCTATGGCTACACCTTC
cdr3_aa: CASRYTGTFYGYTF

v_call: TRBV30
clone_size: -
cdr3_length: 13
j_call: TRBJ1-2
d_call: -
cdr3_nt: TGTGCCTGGAGTTCTTCCAGATACCAGGGCTACACCTTC
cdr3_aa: CAWSSSRYQGYTF

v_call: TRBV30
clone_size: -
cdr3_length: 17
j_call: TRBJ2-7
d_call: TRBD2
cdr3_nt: TGTGCCTGGAGCCCAGGACAGGGGACTAGCGGGAAATACGAGCAGTACTTC
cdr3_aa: CAWSPGQGTSGKYEQYF

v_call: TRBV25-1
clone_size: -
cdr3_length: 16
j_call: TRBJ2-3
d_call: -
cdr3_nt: TGTGCCAGCTCCAAACAACAGGGGAGGAGAACAGATACGCAGTATTTT
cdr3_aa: CASSKQQGRRTDTQYF

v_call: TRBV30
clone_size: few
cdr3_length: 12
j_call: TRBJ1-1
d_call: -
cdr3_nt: TGTGCCCCCCGCCGGATCCGGGGAGCAGCTTTCTTT
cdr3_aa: CAPRRIRGAAFF

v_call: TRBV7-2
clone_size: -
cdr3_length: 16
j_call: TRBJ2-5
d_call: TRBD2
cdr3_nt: TGTGCCAGCAACTTAAACTCAGCGGGAGTCCAAGAGACCCAGTACTTC
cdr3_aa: CASNLNSAGVQETQYF

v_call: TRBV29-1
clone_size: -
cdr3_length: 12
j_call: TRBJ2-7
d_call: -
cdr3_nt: TGCAGCGTCTCCCAAACAGGCCACGAGCAGTACTTC
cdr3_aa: CSVSQTGHEQYF

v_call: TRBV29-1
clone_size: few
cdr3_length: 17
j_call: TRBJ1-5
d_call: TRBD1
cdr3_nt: TGCAGCGTTGAAGAGCGTAAGATGGGACAGATAAATCAGCCCCAGCATTTT
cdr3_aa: CSVEERKMGQINQPQHF

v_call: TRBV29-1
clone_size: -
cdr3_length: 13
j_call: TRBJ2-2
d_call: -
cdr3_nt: TGCAGCGGACGCAGGGAGGTGTACGGGGAGCTGTTTTTT
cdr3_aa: CSGRREVYGELFF

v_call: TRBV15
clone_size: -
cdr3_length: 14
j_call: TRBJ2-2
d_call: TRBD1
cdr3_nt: TGTGCCACCCGACAGGGGGCAAGAACCGGGGAGCTGTTTTTT
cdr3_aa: CATRQGARTGELFF

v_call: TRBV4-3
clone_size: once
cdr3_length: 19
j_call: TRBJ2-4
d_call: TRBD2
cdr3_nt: TGCGCCAGCAGCCCCACCGGGACTAGCGGGAGGCTAGCCAAAAACATTCAGTACTTC
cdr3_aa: CASSPTGTSGRLAKNIQYF

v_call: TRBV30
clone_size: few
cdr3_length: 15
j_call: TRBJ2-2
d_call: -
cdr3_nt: TGTGCCTGGAGTGGGGGACTCGGCAGGAGCGGGGAGCTGTTTTTT
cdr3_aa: CAWSGGLGRSGELFF

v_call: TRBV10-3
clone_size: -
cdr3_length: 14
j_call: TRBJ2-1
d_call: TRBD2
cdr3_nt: TGTGCCATCAGTGAAGGACTAGGCGGAAATGAGCAGTTCTTC
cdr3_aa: CAISEGLGGNEQFF

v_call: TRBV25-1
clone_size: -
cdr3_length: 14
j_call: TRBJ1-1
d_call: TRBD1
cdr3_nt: TGTGCCAGCAGTTGGGGACAGGGGAACACTGAAGCTTTCTTT
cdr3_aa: CASSWGQGNTEAFF

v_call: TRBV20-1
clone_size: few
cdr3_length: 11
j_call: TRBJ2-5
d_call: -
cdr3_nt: TGCAGTGGCGGGACCCCAAAGACCCAGTACTTC
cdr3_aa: CSGGTPKTQYF

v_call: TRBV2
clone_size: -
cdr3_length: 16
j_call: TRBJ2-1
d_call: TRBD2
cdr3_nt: TGTGCCAGCAGTGTGAGGACTAGCGCCTACTACAATGAGCAGTTCTTC
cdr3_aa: CASSVRTSAYYNEQFF

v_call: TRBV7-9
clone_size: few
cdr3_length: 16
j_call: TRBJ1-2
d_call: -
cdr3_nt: TGTGCCAGCAGCTTACGGCAGGGTCCCTCTAACTATGGCTACACCTTC
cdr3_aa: CASSLRQGPSNYGYTF

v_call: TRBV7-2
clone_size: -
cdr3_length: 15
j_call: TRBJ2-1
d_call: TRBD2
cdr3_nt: TGTGCCAGCAGCAAACCAGGGACTAGCGGGAATGAGCAGTTCTTC
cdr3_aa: CASSKPGTSGNEQFF

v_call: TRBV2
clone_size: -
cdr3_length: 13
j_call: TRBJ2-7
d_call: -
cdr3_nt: TGTGCCAGCAAGCTAGGGAGGCACTACGAGCAGTACTTC
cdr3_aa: CASKLGRHYEQYF

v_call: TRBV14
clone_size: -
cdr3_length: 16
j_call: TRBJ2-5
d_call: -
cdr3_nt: TGTGCCAGCAGCCAAGACACAGGCCCATTGATTGGGGAGCAGTACTTC
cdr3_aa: CASSQDTGPLIGEQYF

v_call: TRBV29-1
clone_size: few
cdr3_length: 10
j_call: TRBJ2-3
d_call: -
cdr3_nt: TGCAGCGTTGCGTCAGATACGCAGTATTTT
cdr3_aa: CSVASDTQYF

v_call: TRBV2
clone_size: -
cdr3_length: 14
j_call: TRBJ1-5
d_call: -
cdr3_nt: TGTGCCAGCAGCCGGGACGTGGGGAATCAGCCCCAGCATTTT
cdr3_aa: CASSRDVGNQPQHF

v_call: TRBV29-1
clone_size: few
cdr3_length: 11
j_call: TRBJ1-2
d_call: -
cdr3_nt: TGCAGCGTAACATCCCCCTGGGGCTACACCTTC
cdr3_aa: CSVTSPWGYTF

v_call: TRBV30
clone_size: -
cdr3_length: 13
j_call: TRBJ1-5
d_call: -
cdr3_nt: TGTGCCTGGAATACAGCTACAAATCAGCCCCAGCATTTT
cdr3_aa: CAWNTATNQPQHF